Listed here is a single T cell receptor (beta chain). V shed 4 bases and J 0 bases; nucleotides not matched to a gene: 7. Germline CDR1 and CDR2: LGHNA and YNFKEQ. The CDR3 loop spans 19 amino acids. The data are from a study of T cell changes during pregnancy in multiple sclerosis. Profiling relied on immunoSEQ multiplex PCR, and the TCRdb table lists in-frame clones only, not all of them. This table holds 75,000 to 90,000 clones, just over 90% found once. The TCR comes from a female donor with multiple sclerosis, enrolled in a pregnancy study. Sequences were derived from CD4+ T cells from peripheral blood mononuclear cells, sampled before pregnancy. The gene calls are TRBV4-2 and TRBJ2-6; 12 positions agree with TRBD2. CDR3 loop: CASSPQLAGGPSGANVLTF. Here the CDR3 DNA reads TGTGCCAGCAGCCCACAACTAGCGGGAGGACCCTCTGGGGCCAACGTCCTGACTTTC.